This T cell receptor beta chain was captured by sequencing in a study of CD8+ T cells in alopecia areata. Across the whole study: Treated patients were scored for severity by percent of scalp affected.

The CDR3 is made up of 15 amino acids. CDR1 and CDR2 from the germline V gene are MGHDK and SYGVNS. Trimming took off 4 bases at V and 4 bases at J, with 16 bases between the two ends. Points on this clone: The antigen is not known.

Treatment noted: oral pan-JAK inhibitor, 5-10 mg twice daily. Study-level points and caveats: For lesional scalp, especially alopecia totalis/universalis, clonality was higher than in normal scalp. Administration of tofacitinib significantly diminished scalp clonality and expanded CD8+ clones within the top 100.

Reverse transcription of extracted RNA yielded cDNA, which provided the sequencing template. The method was immunoSEQ multiplex PCR; TCRdb's version includes in-frame clones alone and lacks a portion of them. The repertoire holds about 42,000 clones, roughly 92% seen once, with approximately 17% in the top ten. Sequencing used CD8+ T cells sorted from blood, obtained at week 24, from a patient treated with tofacitinib. The chain links TRBV25-1 to TRBJ2-5, with D possibly being TRBD1 (6 bases). The receptor's source is a human donor with alopecia areata. As DNA, the CDR3 is TGTGCCAGCAGTGTTACAGGGCGCCGCCGAGAGACCCAGTACTTC. It codes for CASSVTGRRRETQYF. Combining the CDR3 with reference TRBV25-1 and TRBJ2-5 gives the whole variable domain EADIYQTPRYLVIGTGKKITLECSQTMGHDKMYWYQQDPGMELHLIHYSYGVNSTEKGDLSSESTVSRIRTEHFPLTLESARPSHTSQYLCASSVTGRRRETQYFGPGTRLLVL.